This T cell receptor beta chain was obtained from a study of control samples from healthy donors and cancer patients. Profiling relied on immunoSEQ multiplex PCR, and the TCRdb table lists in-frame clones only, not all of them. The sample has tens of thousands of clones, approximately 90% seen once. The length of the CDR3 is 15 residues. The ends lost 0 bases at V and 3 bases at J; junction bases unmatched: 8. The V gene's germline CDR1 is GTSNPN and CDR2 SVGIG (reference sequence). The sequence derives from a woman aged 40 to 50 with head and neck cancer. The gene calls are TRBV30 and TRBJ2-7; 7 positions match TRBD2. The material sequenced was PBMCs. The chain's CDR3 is CAWSVATSAGYEQYF. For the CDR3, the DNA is TGTGCCTGGAGTGTAGCAACTAGCGCCGGCTACGAGCAGTACTTC.